Given below is one T cell receptor (beta chain) in context. No cognate antigen has been identified for it. No base-level quality is on record; no much larger clone is a single base apart. The CDR3 runs 16 residues from the cysteine to the phenylalanine. The DNA shown is the 48-base CDR3, in frame from base 1. Taken from the germline V gene (reference sequence), the CDR1 and CDR2 loops are LNHDA and SQIVND. The junction carries 23 bases between V and J, which are trimmed by 7 bases and 8 bases respectively. One collaborating source in Seattle enrolled patients during active infection and followed them longitudinally through the course of disease. Collaborating institutions collected whole blood in K2EDTA tubes following their own protocols. For TCRbeta analysis, collaborator samples were shipped as frozen whole blood, as isolated PBMCs, or as DNA extracted from either sample type. These data originate in a study of blood T cell repertoires in COVID-19 (dated by TCRdb to the early 2020s). Background on the whole study: Samples covering the acute and convalescent phases of COVID-19 were provided by collaborators in the United States, Italy and Spain. Deeply sampled blood TCRbeta repertoires from subjects exposed to, actively infected with, or recovered from COVID-19 were included in the dataset. A freely available public database, intended as a resource for researchers studying the immune response to SARS-CoV-2, is where the repertoires were released. The samples were drawn from the first 160 participants of the ongoing ImmuneRACE study and from over a thousand subjects provided by 6 global collaborators. Sample metadata almost always included a de-identified subject ID, COVID-19 status, age in years and sex. Where available, HLA class I and class II types were taken from metadata supplied by the sample provider and were not determined by assay-based typing. The material from the prospective study consisted of cDNA or gDNA derived from T cells, B-cell-depleted T cells, or PBMCs.

Broader findings and caveats from the paper: The quantity of clinical and demographic metadata differed by source and by participant and was supplied without curation.

The immunoSEQ Assay, a bias-controlled multiplex PCR, was used to amplify TCRbeta CDR3 regions from genomic DNA. The study's own analysis went as follows. The number of nucleated cells in each sample was estimated from the amplification of reference gene primers within the assay. To quantify the absolute abundance of each unique TCRbeta CDR3 rearrangement, sequence reads were collapsed and filtered. Productive Simpson clonality was computed per sample as the square root of Simpson's diversity index over productive rearrangements. TCRdb holds this immuneACCESS table with in-frame rearrangements only. Some clones are missing; in checked studies, unresolved V genes explain under half, and the rest has no known cause. That table gives V, J and clone size, and the DNA gave D and trimming. The sample has roughly 180,000 clones on record, 80% to 90% of them singletons. The ten largest account for 8% to 13% of the sample.

The specimen was peripheral blood. The sequence came from a woman in her thirties or forties with COVID-19, enrolled during active disease. This sequence uses TRBV19 and TRBJ2-2; a confident D gene designation cannot be given. The CDR3 here reads CASTPWAAAISGELFF. The base sequence is TGTGCCAGTACCCCTTGGGCAGCAGCTATATCGGGGGAGCTGTTTTTT.